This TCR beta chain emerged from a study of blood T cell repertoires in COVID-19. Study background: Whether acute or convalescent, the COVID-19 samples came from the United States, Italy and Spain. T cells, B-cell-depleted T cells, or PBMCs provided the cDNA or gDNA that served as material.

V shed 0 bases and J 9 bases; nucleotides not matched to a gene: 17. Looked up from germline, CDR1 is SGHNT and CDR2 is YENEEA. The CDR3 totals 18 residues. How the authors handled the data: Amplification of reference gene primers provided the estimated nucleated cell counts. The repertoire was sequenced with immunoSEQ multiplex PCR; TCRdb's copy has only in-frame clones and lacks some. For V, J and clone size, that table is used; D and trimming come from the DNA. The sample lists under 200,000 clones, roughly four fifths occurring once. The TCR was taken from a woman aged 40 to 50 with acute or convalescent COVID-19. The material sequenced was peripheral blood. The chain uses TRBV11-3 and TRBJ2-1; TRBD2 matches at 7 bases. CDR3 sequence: CASSLDQGGSFVTGEQFF. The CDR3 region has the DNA TGTGCCAGCAGCTTAGATCAGGGCGGGAGTTTTGTCACAGGTGAGCAGTTCTTC.